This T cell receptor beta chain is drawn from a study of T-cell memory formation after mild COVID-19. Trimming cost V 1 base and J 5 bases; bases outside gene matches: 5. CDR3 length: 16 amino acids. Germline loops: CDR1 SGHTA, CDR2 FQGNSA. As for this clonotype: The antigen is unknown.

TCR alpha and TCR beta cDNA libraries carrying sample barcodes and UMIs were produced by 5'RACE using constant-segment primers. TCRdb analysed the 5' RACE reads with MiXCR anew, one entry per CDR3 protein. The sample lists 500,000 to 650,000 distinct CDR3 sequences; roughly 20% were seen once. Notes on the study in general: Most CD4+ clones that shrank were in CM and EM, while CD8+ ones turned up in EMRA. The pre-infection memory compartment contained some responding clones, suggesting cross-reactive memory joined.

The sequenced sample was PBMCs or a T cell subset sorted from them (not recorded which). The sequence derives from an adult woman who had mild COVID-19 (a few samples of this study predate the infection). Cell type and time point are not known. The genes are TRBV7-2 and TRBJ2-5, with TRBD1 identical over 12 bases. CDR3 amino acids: CASSLGDRGRVETQYF. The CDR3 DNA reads TGTGCCAGCAGCTTAGGGGACAGGGGGCGGGTGGAGACCCAGTACTTC.